One sample yielded the 25 T cell receptor beta chains listed below, sequenced in a study of blood T cell repertoires in COVID-19. Clones were read by immunoSEQ multiplex PCR, and TCRdb kept only the in-frame ones, dropping some. This table has 150,000 to 200,000 clones, around 88% appearing once. Sequencing input: peripheral blood. The receptors derive from a woman aged 30 to 39 with acute or convalescent COVID-19.

The V and J genes are TRBV2 and TRBJ1-4; TRBD1 might be the D (5 bases). The CDR3 totals 13 residues. V gave up 6 bases and J gave up 5 bases, with 10 bases separating them. Germline values: CDR1 SNHLY, CDR2 FYNNEI. CDR3 amino acids: CASRQGPNEKLFF. CDR3 in DNA: TGTGCCAGCAGGCAGGGTCCCAATGAAAAACTGTTTTTT. Full variable domain (rest looked up from reference TRBV2 and TRBJ1-4): EPEVTQTPSHQVTQMGQEVILRCVPISNHLYFYWYRQILGQKVEFLVSFYNNEISEKSEIFDDQFSVERPDGSNFTLKIRSTKLEDSAMYFCASRQGPNEKLFFGSGTQLSVL.

The chain's CDR3 is CASSYNGNTIYF. CDR3 nucleotide sequence: TGTGCCAGCAGCTATAATGGAAACACCATATATTTT. The chain links TRBV3-1 (or the pseudogene TRBV3-2) to TRBJ1-3; D gene unclear. Trimming removed 5 bases at V and 3 bases at J, with 5 bases between. This CDR3 is 12 amino acids long. Germline CDR1 reads LGHDT; CDR2 reads YNNKEL (reference sequence).

CDR3 loop: CASSLASSGSYNEQFF. The CDR3 DNA sequence: TGCGCCAGCAGCTTGGCCTCTAGCGGGAGTTACAATGAGCAGTTCTTC. This rearrangement joins TRBV5-1 to TRBJ2-1; TRBD2 agrees at 10 bases. The CDR3 covers 16 residues. Germline V lookup: CDR1 SGHRS, CDR2 YFSETQ. Trimming at V came to 0 bases and at J to 4 bases, leaving 4 bases not matched to a gene.

The chain employs TRBV19 and TRBJ1-2; tentatively, D is TRBD1 (5 bases). The CDR3 sequence is 13 residues long. With 7 bases removed from V and 2 bases from J, the gap between germline ends came to 11 bases. Germline-derived CDR1 and CDR2 are LNHDA and SQIVND (reference sequence). The CDR3 sequence is CASTQGGNYGYTF. For the CDR3, the DNA is TGTGCCAGTACCCAGGGAGGAAACTATGGCTACACCTTC.

As to this clone: Other DNA sequences from this sample encode an identical CDR3 as well. The chain combines TRBV7-9 with TRBJ2-7, with 7 bases identical to TRBD1. The CDR3 runs to 13 residues. V dropped 1 base and J dropped 4; count of bases not matched to a gene: 1. Germline V gives CDR1 SEHNR, CDR2 FQNEAQ (reference sequence). The CDR3 spells CASSLGGQYEQYF. The CDR3 coding sequence is TGTGCCAGCAGCTTAGGGGGACAGTACGAGCAGTACTTC. Variable domain in full (rest from reference TRBV7-9 and TRBJ2-7): DTGVSQNPRHKITKRGQNVTFRCDPISEHNRLYWYRQTLGQGPEFLTYFQNEAQLEKSRLLSDRFSAERPKGSFSTLEIQRTEQGDSAMYLCASSLGGQYEQYFGPGTRLTVT.

The chain couples TRBV27 to TRBJ2-1; D remains ambiguous. This CDR3 is built from 13 residues. V was cut by 3 bases and J by 6 bases, with 9 bases left in between. Per germline, CDR1 MNHEY and CDR2 SMNVEV (reference sequence). CDR3 nucleotide sequence: TGTGCCAGCAGTTTCCAGGTCTCCAATGAGCAGTTCTTC. It encodes CASSFQVSNEQFF.

This clone was recorded a few times. J is TRBJ2-1 and V is TRBV7-2; D remains ambiguous. The germline V gene encodes CDR1 SGHTA and CDR2 FQGNSA. The CDR3 is 13 residues long. The ends were cut back, 2 bases at V and 6 bases at J, with 8 bases in the middle. The CDR3 protein is CASSLFGFNEQFF. The DNA of the CDR3 is TGTGCCAGCAGCTTATTCGGGTTCAATGAGCAGTTCTTC.

The gene calls are TRBV11-2 and TRBJ1-6; D is ambiguous. V dropped 4 bases and J dropped 2 bases, with 9 bases sitting between them. The CDR3 length is 15 residues. From germline, CDR1 is SGHAT and CDR2 FQNNGV. The CDR3 is CASSSSQTYNSPLHF. CDR3 nucleotides: TGTGCCAGCAGCTCGTCCCAGACCTATAATTCACCCCTCCACTTT. Combining the CDR3 with reference TRBV11-2 and TRBJ1-6 gives the whole variable domain EAGVAQSPRYKIIEKRQSVAFWCNPISGHATLYWYQQILGQGPKLLIQFQNNGVVDDSQLPKDRFSAERLKGVDSTLKIQPAKLEDSAVYLCASSSSQTYNSPLHFGNGTRLTVT.

The chain employs TRBV4-2 and TRBJ2-1; tentatively, D is TRBD1 (5 bases). This CDR3 comprises 16 residues. The germline V and J ends were trimmed by 1 base and 0 bases, with 10 bases remaining between them. Germline loops: CDR1 LGHNA, CDR2 YNFKEQ. The CDR3 DNA reads TGTGCCAGCAGCCAAGGGGGCGCGAGCTCCTACAATGAGCAGTTCTTC. Translating it yields CASSQGGASSYNEQFF.

V gene TRBV30 combines with J gene TRBJ2-1; a weak D match, TRBD2 (6 bases). The CDR3 runs 13 residues. Germline loops: CDR1 GTSNPN, CDR2 SVGIG (reference sequence). V was pared by 3 bases and J by 11 bases, with 17 bases between. CDR3 amino acids: CAWRLEGSVKQFF. The CDR3 DNA reads TGTGCCTGGAGGTTGGAGGGCTCAGTTAAGCAGTTCTTC.

The CDR3 spells CASSIGTGEIDQPQHF. Here the CDR3 DNA reads TGTGCCAGTAGTATTGGGACAGGGGAAATTGATCAGCCCCAGCATTTT. This chain connects TRBV19 to TRBJ1-5; 10 nucleotides line up with TRBD1. Germline trimming cut 3 bases from V and 5 bases from J; bases unmatched to any gene: 7. CDR1 is LNHDA and CDR2 is SQIVND in the germline V gene (reference sequence). This CDR3 has 16 amino acids.

In its sample, this clone was seen a few times. The rearrangement links TRBV3-1 (or the pseudogene TRBV3-2) to TRBJ2-7; perhaps TRBD2 as D (6 bases). The germline CDR1 and CDR2 sequences are LGHDT and YNNKEL (reference sequence). V lost 4 bases to trimming and J lost 8 bases, with 18 bases between them. The CDR3 is 14 residues long. The CDR3 DNA sequence: TGTGCCAGCAGCCCAGGGACTCCGGAGGTAAAGCAGTACTTC. Amino acids: CASSPGTPEVKQYF.

The chain recombines TRBV4-1 with TRBJ2-5, with D unclear. There are 16 residues in the CDR3. The germline CDR1 and CDR2 sequences are MGHRA and YSYEKL. V gave up 0 bases and J gave up 0 bases, with 11 bases separating them. CDR3 residues: CASSQDRGGDQETQYF. The CDR3 DNA reads TGCGCCAGCAGCCAAGATCGTGGCGGAGACCAAGAGACCCAGTACTTC.

Concerning this clone itself: Other DNA sequences in this sample translate to the same CDR3. The V gene is TRBV30, the J gene TRBJ2-7; 8 bases line up with TRBD2. CDR3 length: 13 residues. The germline CDR1 and CDR2 sequences are GTSNPN and SVGIG (reference sequence). J gave up 2 bases and V 3 bases, and 3 bases lay outside the gene matches. CDR3 bases: TGTGCCTGGAGCGTGGGACTAGCCTACGAGCAGTACTTC. Protein sequence: CAWSVGLAYEQYF.

The V and J genes are TRBV6-5 and TRBJ1-2; TRBD1 might be the D (5 bases). CDR1 is MNHEY, CDR2 SVGAGI, per germline. There are 15 residues in the CDR3. V gave up 5 bases and J gave up 4 bases, with 17 bases separating them. The CDR3: CASSPIGTFPYGYTF. The CDR3 nucleotides are TGTGCCAGCAGTCCTATAGGGACTTTCCCCTATGGCTACACCTTC.

The CDR3 bases are TGTGCCAGCAGTTTGAGGACTAGCGGGAACAATGAGCAGTTCTTC. This encodes CASSLRTSGNNEQFF. This sequence joins TRBV27 and TRBJ2-1, with 12 bases identical to TRBD2. The CDR3 length is 15 residues. Germline V gene lookup returns CDR1 MNHEY and CDR2 SMNVEV (reference sequence). V lost 3 bases, J lost 5 bases, and 2 bases stayed unmatched.

The chain uses TRBV28 and TRBJ1-2; 11 bases map to TRBD1. The CDR3 has 16 amino acids. Germline trimming cut 3 bases from V and 4 bases from J; bases unmatched to any gene: 7. CDR1 and CDR2 from the germline V gene are MDHEN and SYDVKM. The chain's CDR3 is CASSFTGGQGAYGYTF. The CDR3 nucleotides read TGTGCCAGCAGTTTTACAGGCGGACAGGGGGCCTATGGCTACACCTTC.

The V gene is TRBV7-9, the J gene TRBJ2-2; possibly TRBD2 for D (5 bases). Germline V gene data show CDR1 as SEHNR and CDR2 as FQNEAQ (reference sequence). Trimming removed 7 bases at V and 2 bases at J, with 17 bases between. The CDR3 length is 16 residues. CDR3: CASTGLGAVNTGELFF. The CDR3 DNA follows: TGTGCCAGCACCGGTTTAGGAGCGGTCAACACCGGGGAGCTGTTTTTT. Variable domain in full (rest from reference TRBV7-9 and TRBJ2-2): DTGVSQNPRHKITKRGQNVTFRCDPISEHNRLYWYRQTLGQGPEFLTYFQNEAQLEKSRLLSDRFSAERPKGSFSTLEIQRTEQGDSAMYLCASTGLGAVNTGELFFGEGSRLTVL.

This clone came up a few times. In DNA form, the CDR3 reads TGTGCCAGCAGTCAGGGGAACACTGAAGCTTTCTTT. Its protein product is CASSQGNTEAFF. The chain employs TRBV3-1 (or the pseudogene TRBV3-2) and TRBJ1-1; TRBD1 might be the D (5 bases). The CDR3 is 12 amino acids. V lost 6 bases and J 1 base, leaving 6 bases between the germline ends. The germline gives CDR1 LGHDT, CDR2 YNNKEL (reference sequence).

The chain carries TRBV5-1 and TRBJ1-2; 10 bases are a match to TRBD1. J gave up 5 bases and V 4 bases, and 8 bases lay outside the gene matches. This CDR3 has 15 amino acids. Germline CDR1 SGHRS, CDR2 YFSETQ. For the CDR3, the DNA is TGCGCCAGCAGCCCAAGGACAGGGGGGGTTTATGGCTACACCTTC. It specifies CASSPRTGGVYGYTF.

The genes are TRBV2 and TRBJ1-2; no clear D. The germline V gene has CDR1 SNHLY and CDR2 FYNNEI. V lost 10 bases, J lost 8 bases, and 14 bases lay in between. The CDR3 spans 11 residues. The CDR3 region is CAIGLQAGYTF. The CDR3 coding sequence is TGTGCCATAGGACTGCAGGCGGGCTACACCTTC.

V is TRBV28 and J is TRBJ1-6; 8 nucleotides match TRBD1. Germline-derived CDR1 and CDR2 are MDHEN and SYDVKM. The CDR3 spans 14 residues. V trimming: 2 bases; J trimming: 10 bases; junction bases outside the gene matches: 4. The CDR3 nucleotides are TGTGCCAGCAGTTTAGGACAGGGTTGGTCACCCCTCCACTTT. Its protein product is CASSLGQGWSPLHF.

J is TRBJ2-3 and V is TRBV27; D gene unclear. Trimming removed 0 bases at V and 14 bases at J, with 15 bases between. Germline-derived CDR1 and CDR2 are MNHEY and SMNVEV (reference sequence). This CDR3 is built from 13 residues. As DNA, the CDR3 is TGTGCCAGCAGTTTATCGGCTCGTACAACGGGGTATTTT. Protein sequence: CASSLSARTTGYF.

This clone was recorded only once. The chain is built from TRBV28 and TRBJ2-1, with D hard to call. Deletions cut 7 bases from V and 0 bases from J, with 10 bases between. CDR1 and CDR2 from the germline V gene are MDHEN and SYDVKM. This CDR3 spans 14 amino acids. The CDR3 sequence is CASKGTGSYNEQFF. CDR3 coding DNA: TGTGCCAGCAAAGGTACGGGCTCCTACAATGAGCAGTTCTTC.

The J gene is TRBJ1-4, the V gene TRBV28; 9 bases match TRBD1. Trimming removed 9 bases from V and 5 bases from J; junction bases left unmatched: 10. CDR1 is MDHEN and CDR2 is SYDVKM in the germline V gene. This CDR3 contains 15 residues. The CDR3 DNA sequence: TGTGCCAGTAAGACAGGGGGTAACAGAAATGAAAAACTGTTTTTT. The encoded protein is CASKTGGNRNEKLFF.